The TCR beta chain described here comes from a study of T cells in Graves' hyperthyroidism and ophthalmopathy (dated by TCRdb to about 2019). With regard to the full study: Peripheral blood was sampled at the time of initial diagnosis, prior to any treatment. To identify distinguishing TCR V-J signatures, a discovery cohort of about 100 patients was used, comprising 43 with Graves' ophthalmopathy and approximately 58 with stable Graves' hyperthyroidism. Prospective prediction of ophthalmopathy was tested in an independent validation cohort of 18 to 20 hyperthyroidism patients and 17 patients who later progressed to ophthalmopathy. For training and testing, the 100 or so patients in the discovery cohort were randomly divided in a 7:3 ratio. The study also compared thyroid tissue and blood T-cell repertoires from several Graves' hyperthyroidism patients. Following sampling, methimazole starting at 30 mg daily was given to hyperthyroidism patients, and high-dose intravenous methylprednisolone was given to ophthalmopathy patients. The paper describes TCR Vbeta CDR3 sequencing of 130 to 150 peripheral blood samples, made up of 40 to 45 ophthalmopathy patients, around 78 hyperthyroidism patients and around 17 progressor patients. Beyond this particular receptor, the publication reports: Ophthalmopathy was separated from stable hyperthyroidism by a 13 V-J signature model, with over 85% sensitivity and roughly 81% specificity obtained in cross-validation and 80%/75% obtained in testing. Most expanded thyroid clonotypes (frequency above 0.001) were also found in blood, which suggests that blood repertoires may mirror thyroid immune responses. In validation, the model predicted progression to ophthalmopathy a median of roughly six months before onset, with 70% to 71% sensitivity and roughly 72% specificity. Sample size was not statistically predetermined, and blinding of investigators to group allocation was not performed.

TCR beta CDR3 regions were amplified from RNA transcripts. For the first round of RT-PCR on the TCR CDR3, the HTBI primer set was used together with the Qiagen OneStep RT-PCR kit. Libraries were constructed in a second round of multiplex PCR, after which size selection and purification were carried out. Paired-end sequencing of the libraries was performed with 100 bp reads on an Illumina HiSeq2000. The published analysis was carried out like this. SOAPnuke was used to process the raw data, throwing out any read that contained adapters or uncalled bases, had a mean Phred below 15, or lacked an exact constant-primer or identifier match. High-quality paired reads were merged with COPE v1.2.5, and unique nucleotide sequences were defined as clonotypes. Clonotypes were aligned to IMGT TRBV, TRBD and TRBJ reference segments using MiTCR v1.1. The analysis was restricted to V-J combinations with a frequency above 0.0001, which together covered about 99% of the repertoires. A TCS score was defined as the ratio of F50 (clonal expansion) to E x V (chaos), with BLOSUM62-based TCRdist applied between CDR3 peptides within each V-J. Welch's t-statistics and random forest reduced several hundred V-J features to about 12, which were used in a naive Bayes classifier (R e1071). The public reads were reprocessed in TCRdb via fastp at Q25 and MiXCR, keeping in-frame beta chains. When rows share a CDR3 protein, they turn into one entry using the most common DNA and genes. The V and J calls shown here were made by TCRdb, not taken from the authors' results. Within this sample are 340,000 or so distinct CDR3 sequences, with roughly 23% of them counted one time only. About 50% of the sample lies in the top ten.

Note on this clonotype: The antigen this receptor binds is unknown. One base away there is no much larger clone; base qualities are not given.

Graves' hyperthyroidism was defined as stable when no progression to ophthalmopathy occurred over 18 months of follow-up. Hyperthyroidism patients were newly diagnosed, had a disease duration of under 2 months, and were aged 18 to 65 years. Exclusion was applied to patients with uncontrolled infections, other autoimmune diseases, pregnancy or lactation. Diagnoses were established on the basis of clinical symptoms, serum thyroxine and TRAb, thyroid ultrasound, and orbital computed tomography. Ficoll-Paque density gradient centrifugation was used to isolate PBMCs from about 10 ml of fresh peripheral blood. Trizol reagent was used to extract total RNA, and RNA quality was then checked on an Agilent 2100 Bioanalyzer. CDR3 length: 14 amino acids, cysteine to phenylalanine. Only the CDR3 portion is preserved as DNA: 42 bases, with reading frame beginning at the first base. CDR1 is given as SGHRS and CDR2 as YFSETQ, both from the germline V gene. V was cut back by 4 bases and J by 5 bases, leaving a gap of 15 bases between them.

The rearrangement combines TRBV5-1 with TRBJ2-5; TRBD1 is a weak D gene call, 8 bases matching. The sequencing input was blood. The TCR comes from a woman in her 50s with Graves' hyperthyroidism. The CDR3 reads CASSVDREGETQYF. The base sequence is TGCGCCAGCAGCGTGGACAGGGAGGGGGAGACCCAGTACTTC.